This passage covers 5 T cell receptor beta chains from one sample sequenced in a study of T cells after yellow fever vaccination. From the 5' RACE reads, TCRdb called clonotypes with MiXCR, one entry per CDR3 protein. The sample holds 95,000 to 150,000 distinct CDR3 sequences; around 15% are singletons and the top ten take roughly 41%. The material sequenced was CD8+ T cells sorted from PBMCs, taken 5 days after the yellow fever booster vaccination. These receptors all come from a young man who received the YFV17D yellow fever vaccine.

The chain uses TRBV4-3 and TRBJ1-2; the D is unclear. V lost 0 bases to trimming and J lost 4 bases, with 9 bases between them. The CDR3 loop spans 14 amino acids. From germline, CDR1 is LGHNA and CDR2 YSLEER. The CDR3 here is CASSQDGGSYGYTF. The CDR3 DNA is TGCGCCAGCAGCCAAGATGGTGGGTCCTATGGCTACACCTTC.

There are a few counts of this clonotype. The V and J genes are TRBV19 and TRBJ1-2; D may be TRBD1 (6 bases). Germline V lookup: CDR1 LNHDA, CDR2 SQIVND (reference sequence). The CDR3 sequence is 15 residues long. Trimming left V 7 bases short and J 7 bases short, with 22 bases between. CDR3 bases: TGTGCCAGTACAGAGTGGAAGACAGGTTGGTTTGGCTACACCTTC. This translates into CASTEWKTGWFGYTF.

This clonotype showed up just a few times. The chain combines TRBV9 with TRBJ2-5, with unresolved D. Trimming shortened V by 6 bases and J by 5 bases, and 5 bases separated the two germline ends. Germline assignment: CDR1 SGDLS and CDR2 YYNGEE. This CDR3 has 10 residues. CDR3 in DNA: TGTGCCAGCAATCGGGAGACCCAGTACTTC. Protein: CASNRETQYF.

In its sample, this clonotype was seen many times. The rearrangement joins TRBV12-5 to TRBJ2-1; D gene ambiguous. V was cut by 0 bases and J by 10 bases, with 19 bases left in between. This CDR3 has 16 residues. Per germline, CDR1 LGHNT and CDR2 FRNRAP. CDR3 region: CASGLVRSVGYGEQFF. The CDR3 region has the DNA TGTGCTAGTGGTTTGGTACGGTCGGTGGGGTATGGAGAGCAGTTCTTC.

This clonotype was recorded at least ten times. The CDR3 is CASSGGQGVYNEQFF. In DNA form, the CDR3 reads TGTGCCAGCAGCGGCGGACAGGGGGTCTACAATGAGCAGTTCTTC. This chain uses TRBV9 with TRBJ2-1, with 10 positions matching TRBD1. Germline CDR1 reads SGDLS; CDR2 reads YYNGEE. V lost 3 bases to trimming and J lost 3 bases; unmatched junction nucleotides: 3. The CDR3 covers 15 residues.